These 3 T cell receptor beta chains came from one sample sequenced in a study of T cell repertoires in cytomegalovirus infection. MiXCR, applied by TCRdb to the reads, yields one record per CDR3 protein. The sample has some 700,000 distinct CDR3 sequences, around 30% seen once. Their antigens are not known. Sequencing used cultured PBMCs, obtained from culture after CMV antigen stimulation. These receptors originate from a human donor in good health (CMV status not recorded). Some clones in this sample may be carry-over from other donors' samples.

The chain links TRBV11-2 to TRBJ2-2; D uncertain. The CDR3 is 14 amino acids. V was shortened by 2 bases and J by 5 bases, with 9 bases between the two germline ends. Germline CDR1 SGHAT, CDR2 FQNNGV. CDR3 amino acids: CASSLNIMTGELFF. CDR3 sequence (DNA): TGTGCCAGCAGCTTAAATATTATGACCGGGGAGCTGTTTTTT. The variable domain in full, completed from reference TRBV11-2 and TRBJ2-2, reads EAGVAQSPRYKIIEKRQSVAFWCNPISGHATLYWYQQILGQGPKLLIQFQNNGVVDDSQLPKDRFSAERLKGVDSTLKIQPAKLEDSAVYLCASSLNIMTGELFFGEGSRLTVL.

The chain uses TRBV29-1 and TRBJ2-3; D remains ambiguous. V was trimmed by 6 bases and J by 9 bases, leaving 13 bases between them. Germline V gene lookup returns CDR1 SQVTM and CDR2 ANQGSEA. CDR3 length: 11 residues. The chain's CDR3 is CSVFRIGTQYF. The CDR3 nucleotides are TGCAGCGTATTCAGAATCGGGACGCAGTATTTT.

This clonotype was observed a handful of times. The chain joins TRBV7-8 to TRBJ2-2; TRBD1 agrees at 11 bases. Germline V gene data show CDR1 as SGHVS and CDR2 as FQNEAQ. The V gene end was trimmed by 0 bases and the J gene end by 7 bases; junction bases not matched to a gene: 1. The CDR3 loop spans 15 amino acids. The CDR3 coding sequence is TGTGCCAGCAGCTTAGCCGGGACAGGGGGCGGGGAGCTGTTTTTT. Its protein product is CASSLAGTGGGELFF.